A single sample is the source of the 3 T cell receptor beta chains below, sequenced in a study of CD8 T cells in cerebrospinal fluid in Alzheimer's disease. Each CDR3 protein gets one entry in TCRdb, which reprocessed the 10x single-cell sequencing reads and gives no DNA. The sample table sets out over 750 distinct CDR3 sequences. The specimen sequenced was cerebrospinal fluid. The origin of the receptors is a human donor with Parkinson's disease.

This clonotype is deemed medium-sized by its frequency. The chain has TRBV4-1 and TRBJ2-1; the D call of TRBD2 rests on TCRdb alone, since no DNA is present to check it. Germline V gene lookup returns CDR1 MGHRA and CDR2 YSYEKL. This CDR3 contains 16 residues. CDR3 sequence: CASSHRGLAVHNEQFF.

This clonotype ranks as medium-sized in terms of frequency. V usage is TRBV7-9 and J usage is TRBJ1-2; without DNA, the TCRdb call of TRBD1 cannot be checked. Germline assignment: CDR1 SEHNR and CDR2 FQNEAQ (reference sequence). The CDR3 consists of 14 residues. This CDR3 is CASSLSGNSYGYTF.

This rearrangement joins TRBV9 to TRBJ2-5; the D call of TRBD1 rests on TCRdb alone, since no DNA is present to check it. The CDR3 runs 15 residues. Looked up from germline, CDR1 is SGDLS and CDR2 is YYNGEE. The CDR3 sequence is CASSPGTGIRQTQYF.